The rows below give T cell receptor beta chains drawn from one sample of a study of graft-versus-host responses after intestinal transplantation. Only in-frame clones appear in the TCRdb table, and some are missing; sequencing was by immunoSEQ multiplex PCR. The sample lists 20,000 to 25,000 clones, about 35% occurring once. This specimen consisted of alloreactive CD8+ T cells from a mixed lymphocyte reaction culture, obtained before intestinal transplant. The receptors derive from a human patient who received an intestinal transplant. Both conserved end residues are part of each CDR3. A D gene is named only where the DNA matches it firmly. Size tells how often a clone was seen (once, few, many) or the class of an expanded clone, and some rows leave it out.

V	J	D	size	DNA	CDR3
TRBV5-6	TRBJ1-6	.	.	TGTGCCAGCAGCTTGGGGGGATCCCAAAATTCACCCCTCCACTTT	CASSLGGSQNSPLHF
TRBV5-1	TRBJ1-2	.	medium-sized	TGCGCCAGCAGCTTGGATTGGGACTATGGCTACACCTTC	CASSLDWDYGYTF
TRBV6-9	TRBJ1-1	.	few	TGTGCCAGCAGTTACGGCAGGGAGTGGGAAGCTTTCTTT	CASSYGREWEAFF
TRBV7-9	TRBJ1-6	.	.	TGTGCCAGCAGCTTGGGGAACTATAATTCACCCCTCCACTTT	CASSLGNYNSPLHF
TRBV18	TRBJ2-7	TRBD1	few	TGTGCCAGCTCACAACCCGACAGGGCTGAGCAGTACTTC	CASSQPDRAEQYF
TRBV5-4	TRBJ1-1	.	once	TGTGCCAGCACTGTAATGAACACTGAAGCTTTCTTT	CASTVMNTEAFF
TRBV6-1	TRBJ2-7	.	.	TGTGCCAGCAGTGAATTTACAGGGTCTAGCTCCTACGAGCAGTACTTC	CASSEFTGSSSYEQYF
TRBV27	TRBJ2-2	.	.	TGTGCCAGCAGTCACGGAGAGTGGTACACCGGGGAGCTGTTTTTT	CASSHGEWYTGELFF
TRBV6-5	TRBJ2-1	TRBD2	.	TGTGCCAGCAGACGATTAGCGGGAGGCAATGAGCAGTTCTTC	CASRRLAGGNEQFF
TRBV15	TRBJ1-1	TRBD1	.	TGTGCCACCAGTGGGTGGGACAGTTCCACTGAAGCTTTCTTT	CATSGWDSSTEAFF
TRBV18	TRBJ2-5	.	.	TGTGCCAGCTCGGCGGAAGCGGATTATGGCGAGACCCAGTACTTC	CASSAEADYGETQYF
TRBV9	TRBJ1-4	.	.	TGTGCCAGCAGCGTTCGAGCCACAATGGATGAAAAACTGTTTTTT	CASSVRATMDEKLFF
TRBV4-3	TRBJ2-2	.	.	TGCGCCAGCAGCCGCATTAGCGGACTTAACACCGGGGAGCTGTTTTTT	CASSRISGLNTGELFF
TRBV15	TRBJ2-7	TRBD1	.	TGTGCCACCAGCAGAGGTAACCGGGACAGGGCAGGAGACGAGCAGTACTTC	CATSRGNRDRAGDEQYF
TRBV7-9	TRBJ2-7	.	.	TGTGCCAGCAGCCCCCACCTCGGTTCTTCTTACGAGCAGTACTTC	CASSPHLGSSYEQYF
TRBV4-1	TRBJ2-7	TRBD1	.	TGCGCCAGCAGCCAAGTTGTAGGGGGCGGCAACGAGCAGTACTTC	CASSQVVGGGNEQYF
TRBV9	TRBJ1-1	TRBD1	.	TGTGCCAGCAGCCCCCTCGGACAGGCCTCCCCTTTCTTT	CASSPLGQASPFF
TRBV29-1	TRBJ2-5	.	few	TGCAGCGTTGAAGTGTACGAGAAACAAGAGACCCAGTACTTC	CSVEVYEKQETQYF
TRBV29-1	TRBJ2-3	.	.	TGCAGCGTTGAAGGCCTAGGCATGGGAGATACGCAGTATTTT	CSVEGLGMGDTQYF
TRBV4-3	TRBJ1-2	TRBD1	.	TGCGCCAGCAGCCAACACAGGGGGGACCTTGGCTACACCTTC	CASSQHRGDLGYTF
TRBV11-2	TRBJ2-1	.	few	TGTGCCAGCAGCTTAGAGGGTTTAGGGGTTGAGCAGTTCTTC	CASSLEGLGVEQFF
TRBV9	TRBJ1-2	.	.	TGTGCCAGCAGCCCAACCGGGACAACTAACTATGGCTACACCTTC	CASSPTGTTNYGYTF
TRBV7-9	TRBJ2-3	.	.	TGTGCCAGCAGCTTACCCCCAATAGCTCCAGGGGGCACAGATACGCAGTATTTT	CASSLPPIAPGGTDTQYF
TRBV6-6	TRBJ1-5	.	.	TGTGCCAGCAGTAAGTATAGCAATCAGCCCCAGCATTTT	CASSKYSNQPQHF
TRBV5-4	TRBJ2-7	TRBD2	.	TGTGCCAGCAGCTTGCCTAGCGGGAAAGGGGGCTACGAGCAGTACTTC	CASSLPSGKGGYEQYF
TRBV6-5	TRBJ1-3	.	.	TGTGCCAGCGGAACATCTGCCTCTGGAAACACCATATATTTT	CASGTSASGNTIYF
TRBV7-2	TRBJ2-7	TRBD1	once	TGTGCCAGCAGCTCTGACAGGGGGCGCTACGAGCAGTACTTC	CASSSDRGRYEQYF
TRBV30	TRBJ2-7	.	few	TGTGCCTGGGCCGGGTGGAAGGATTCCTACGAGCAGTACTTC	CAWAGWKDSYEQYF
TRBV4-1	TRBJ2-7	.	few	TGCGCCAGCAGCCAGGGCGGGACCTACTACGAGCAGTACTTC	CASSQGGTYYEQYF
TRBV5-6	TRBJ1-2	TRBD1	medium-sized	TGTGCCAGCAGCTACGCTACAGGGGTTAGGGATGGCTACACCTTC	CASSYATGVRDGYTF
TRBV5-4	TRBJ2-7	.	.	TGTGCCAGCAGAGTTTGGGGGGCCCTGTACGAGCAGTACTTC	CASRVWGALYEQYF
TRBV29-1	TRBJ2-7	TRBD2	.	TGCAGCGTTCTTGGACTAGCGGGGACACCATACGAGCAGTACTTC	CSVLGLAGTPYEQYF
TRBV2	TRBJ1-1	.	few	TGTGCCACCACGACGGCGACTGAAGCTTTCTTT	CATTTATEAFF
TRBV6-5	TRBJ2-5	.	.	TGTGCCAGCAGTTACCTCCTTGGACGGCAAAAAGAGACCCAGTACTTC	CASSYLLGRQKETQYF
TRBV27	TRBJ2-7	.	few	TGTGCCAGCAGTTTAGGAGTGGCCTACGAGCAGTACTTC	CASSLGVAYEQYF
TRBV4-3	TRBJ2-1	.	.	TGCGCCAGCAGCCAAGGTTGGGGGGAGGCATACAATGAGCAGTTCTTC	CASSQGWGEAYNEQFF
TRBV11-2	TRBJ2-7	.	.	TGTGCCAGCAGGCCTACAGGGCGCGAGCAGTACTTC	CASRPTGREQYF
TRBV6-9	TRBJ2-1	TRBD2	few	TGTGCCAGCAGCGATACTAGCGGGAGTTACAATGAGCAGTTCTTC	CASSDTSGSYNEQFF
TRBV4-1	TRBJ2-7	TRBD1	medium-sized	TGCGCCAGCAGCCGAGTACAGGGGAGCTCCTACGAGCAGTACTTC	CASSRVQGSSYEQYF
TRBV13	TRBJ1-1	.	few	TGTGCCAGCGGGGTAGGGACGAACACTGAAGCTTTCTTT	CASGVGTNTEAFF
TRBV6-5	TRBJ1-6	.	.	TGTGCCAGCAGTTACTTCCGACGGGTTAATTCACCCCTCCACTTT	CASSYFRRVNSPLHF
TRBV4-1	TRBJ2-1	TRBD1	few	TGCGCCAGCAGCCGCCCGACAGGGGTTGAGCAGTTCTTC	CASSRPTGVEQFF